This TCR beta chain appears in the sequencing data of a study of blood T cell repertoires in COVID-19. Study as a whole: Sites across the United States, Italy and Spain contributed samples from acute and convalescent COVID-19. From T cells, B-cell-depleted T cells, or PBMCs came the material, which was cDNA or gDNA.

The data were produced by immunoSEQ multiplex PCR, yet TCRdb's version contains in-frame clones alone and is incomplete. Of some 400,000 clones listed, around 87% are singletons. This CDR3 has 17 amino acids. The V gene lost 4 bases and the J gene lost 8 bases, with 23 bases spanning the gap. Per the germline V gene, CDR1 is LGHNA and CDR2 is YNFKEQ. This TCR derives from a human donor in a cohort sampled during active COVID-19. The sequenced sample consisted of peripheral blood. V gene TRBV4-2 combines with J gene TRBJ2-2, with D maybe TRBD1 (6 bases). The CDR3: CASSPPTLENRVGELFF. CDR3 nucleotides: TGTGCCAGCAGCCCGCCCACTTTGGAAAACAGGGTAGGGGAGCTGTTTTTT.